Sequencing of this T cell receptor beta chain was carried out in a study of blood T cell repertoires in COVID-19. Participants' reported clinical history set cohort assignment. The method was immunoSEQ multiplex PCR; TCRdb's version includes in-frame clones alone and lacks a portion of them. Found here are about 230,000 clones, roughly 88% of them singletons; the top ten hold 2% to 2.5%. The V and J ends lost 3 bases and 5 bases, in that order; junction bases with no gene match: 1. The CDR3 extends over 12 amino acids. The germline V gene has CDR1 DFQATT and CDR2 SNEGSKA (reference sequence). The sequenced sample consisted of PBMCs or T cells enriched from blood (not recorded which). The rearrangement joins TRBV20-1 to TRBJ2-4, with 7 nucleotides matching TRBD1. The sequence was obtained from a woman in her 40s with acute COVID-19. The CDR3 DNA is TGCAGTGCTAGTCAGGGGGAAAACATTCAGTACTTC. Its translation: CSASQGENIQYF.